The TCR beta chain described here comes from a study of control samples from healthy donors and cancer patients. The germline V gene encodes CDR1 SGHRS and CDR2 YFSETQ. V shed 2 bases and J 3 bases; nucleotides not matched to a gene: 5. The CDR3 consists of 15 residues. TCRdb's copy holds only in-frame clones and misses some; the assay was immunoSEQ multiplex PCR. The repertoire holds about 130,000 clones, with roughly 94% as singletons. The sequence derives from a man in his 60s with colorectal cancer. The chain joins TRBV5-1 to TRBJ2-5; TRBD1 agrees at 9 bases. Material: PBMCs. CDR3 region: CASSLQGAREETQYF. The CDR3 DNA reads TGCGCCAGCAGCTTACAGGGGGCAAGGGAAGAGACCCAGTACTTC.